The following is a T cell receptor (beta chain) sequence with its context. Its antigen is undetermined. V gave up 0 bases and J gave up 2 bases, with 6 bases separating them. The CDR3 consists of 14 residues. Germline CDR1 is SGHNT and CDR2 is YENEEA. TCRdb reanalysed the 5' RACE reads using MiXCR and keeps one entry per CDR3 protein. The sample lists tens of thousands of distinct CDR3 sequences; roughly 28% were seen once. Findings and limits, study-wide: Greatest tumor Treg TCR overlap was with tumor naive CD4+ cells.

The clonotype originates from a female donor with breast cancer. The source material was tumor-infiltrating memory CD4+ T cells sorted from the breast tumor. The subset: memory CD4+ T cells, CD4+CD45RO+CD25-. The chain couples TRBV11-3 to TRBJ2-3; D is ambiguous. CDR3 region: CASSLDGNTDTQYF. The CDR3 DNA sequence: TGTGCCAGCAGCTTAGATGGGAACACAGATACGCAGTATTTT.